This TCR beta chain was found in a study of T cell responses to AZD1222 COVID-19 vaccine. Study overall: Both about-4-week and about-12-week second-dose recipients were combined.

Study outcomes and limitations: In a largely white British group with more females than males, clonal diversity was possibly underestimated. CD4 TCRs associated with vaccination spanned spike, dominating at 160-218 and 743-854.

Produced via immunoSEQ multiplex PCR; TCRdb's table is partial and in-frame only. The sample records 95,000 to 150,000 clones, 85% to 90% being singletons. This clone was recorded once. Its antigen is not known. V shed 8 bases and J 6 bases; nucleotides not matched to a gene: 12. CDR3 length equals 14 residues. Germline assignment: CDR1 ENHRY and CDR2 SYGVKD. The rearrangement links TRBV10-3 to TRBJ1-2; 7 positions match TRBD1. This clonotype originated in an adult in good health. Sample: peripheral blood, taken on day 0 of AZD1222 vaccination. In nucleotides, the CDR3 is TGTGCCATCGGGCCTCTCGACAGGGTCAATGGCTACACCTTC. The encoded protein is CAIGPLDRVNGYTF.